Below, 21 T cell receptor beta chains from the same sample are listed, as sequenced in a study of cytomegalovirus exposure and HLA in healthy donors. TCRdb's table, derived via immunoSEQ multiplex PCR, lists solely in-frame clones and lacks some. The table lists 250,000 to 300,000 clones, about 86% of them singletons. Material for sequencing was PBMCs. Every receptor here comes from a woman between 18 and 29 years old in good health and CMV-seronegative.

The V gene is TRBV9, the J gene TRBJ2-3; a possible D gene is TRBD2 (5 bases). Trimming shortened V by 2 bases and J by 4 bases, and 11 bases separated the two germline ends. Germline lookup yields CDR1 SGDLS and CDR2 YYNGEE. The CDR3 length is 14 residues. CDR3 nucleotides: TGTGCCAGCAGCGTTTGGAGCGGCTCAGATACGCAGTATTTT. It is translated as CASSVWSGSDTQYF.

V is TRBV5-1 and J is TRBJ1-1; 9 nucleotides align to TRBD1. The CDR3 runs to 14 residues. Germline lookup yields CDR1 SGHRS and CDR2 YFSETQ. V trimming: 6 bases; J trimming: 5 bases; junction bases outside the gene matches: 8. This chain's CDR3 is CASTLQQGATEAFF. CDR3 coding DNA: TGCGCCAGCACCCTCCAACAGGGGGCAACTGAAGCTTTCTTT.

V gene TRBV6-7 combines with J gene TRBJ2-3, with 7 nucleotides matching TRBD2. TRBV6-7 is an ORF for which the function is uncertain. J was trimmed by 2 bases and V by 2 bases; bases with no gene match: 4. The CDR3 totals 15 residues. DNA for the CDR3: TGTGCCAGCAGTTACCCCGGGACTAACACAGATACGCAGTATTTT. Amino acid sequence: CASSYPGTNTDTQYF.

The gene calls are TRBV19 and TRBJ2-5, with 7 bases lining up with TRBD2. CDR1 is LNHDA and CDR2 is SQIVND in the germline V gene (reference sequence). This CDR3 is built from 15 residues. The CDR3 DNA reads TGTGTTACGTCTCCGGGAGGACGGGACCAAGAGACCCAGTACTTC. Translation: CVTSPGGRDQETQYF.

The rearrangement uses TRBV30 and TRBJ1-2; 10 bases align to TRBD1. The J segment lost 7 bases and the V segment lost 0 bases, leaving 8 bases of the junction unmatched. Germline V gene lookup returns CDR1 GTSNPN and CDR2 SVGIG (reference sequence). The length of the CDR3 is 15 residues. The CDR3 nucleotides are TGTGCCTGGAGTGTACCCGGACAGGGGGTTTCTGGCTACACCTTC. This sequence encodes CAWSVPGQGVSGYTF.

This clone has only a few counts. The chain combines TRBV27 with TRBJ1-1, with TRBD1 matching over 7 bases. Germline CDR1 reads MNHEY; CDR2 reads SMNVEV (reference sequence). The CDR3 has 14 amino acids. With 5 bases clipped from V and 0 bases from J, the junction kept 3 bases outside the gene matches. The CDR3 bases are TGTGCCAGCAGTCGGACAGGTCTGAACACTGAAGCTTTCTTT. Translation: CASSRTGLNTEAFF.

Details on this clone: Compared with germline, one end of the junction differs, possibly owing to a read error. The V and J genes are TRBV7-8 and TRBJ2-7; 9 positions agree with TRBD2. Germline-derived CDR1 and CDR2 are SGHVS and FQNEAQ. CDR3 length equals 15 residues. The CDR3 loop is CASSPPGLAVYGQYF. CDR3 nucleotides: TGTGCCAGCAGCCCGCCGGGACTAGCTGTCTACGGGCAGTACTTC. Supplemented by reference TRBV7-8 and TRBJ2-7, the full variable domain reads GAGVSQSPRYKVAKRGQDVALRCDPISGHVSLFWYQQALGQGPEFLTYFQNEAQLDKSGLPSDRFFAERPEGSVSTLKIQRTQQEDSAVYLCASSPPGLAVYGQYFGPGTRLTVT.

This clone has only one observation. The chain combines TRBV30 with TRBJ1-4; D uncertain. The CDR3 loop spans 14 amino acids. V was pared by 2 bases and J by 2 bases, with 9 bases between. Germline V lookup: CDR1 GTSNPN, CDR2 SVGIG (reference sequence). The CDR3 here is CAWSPPSTNEKLFF. CDR3 sequence (DNA): TGTGCCTGGAGTCCCCCTTCGACTAATGAAAAACTGTTTTTT. Variable domain in full (rest from reference TRBV30 and TRBJ1-4): SQTIHQWPATLVQPVGSPLSLECTVEGTSNPNLYWYRQAAGRGLQLLFYSVGIGQISSEVPQNLSASRPQDRQFILSSKKLLLSDSGFYLCAWSPPSTNEKLFFGSGTQLSVL.

This clone was picked up one time. V is TRBV5-6 and J is TRBJ2-7; D is perhaps TRBD2 (5 bases). CDR1 and CDR2 from the germline V gene are SGHDT and YYEEEE. V lost 1 base and J 3 bases, leaving 14 bases between the germline ends. This CDR3 has 15 amino acids. DNA for the CDR3: TGTGCCAGCAGCTTGTCCTGGGAGAACCTCTACGAGCAGTACTTC. The encoded protein is CASSLSWENLYEQYF.

V is TRBV28 and J is TRBJ1-5, with D possibly being TRBD1 (5 bases). The CDR3 consists of 14 residues. V shed 8 bases and J shed 2 bases, with 13 bases lying between them. The germline gives CDR1 MDHEN, CDR2 SYDVKM. The CDR3 nucleotides read TGTGCCAGCTGGCAGGGTTTCGGCAATCAGCCCCAGCATTTT. Encoded protein: CASWQGFGNQPQHF.

J is TRBJ1-5 and V is TRBV7-2; 7 nucleotides match TRBD1. V shed 3 bases and J 5 bases; nucleotides not matched to a gene: 4. CDR1 is SGHTA, CDR2 FQGNSA, per germline. The CDR3 length is 14 residues. The CDR3 DNA reads as TGTGCCAGCAGCTTTTTCACAGGGGATCAGCCCCAGCATTTT. Its protein product is CASSFFTGDQPQHF.

This chain joins TRBV9 and TRBJ1-2; no clear D gene. CDR1 is SGDLS and CDR2 is YYNGEE in the germline V gene. V was shortened by 0 bases and J by 8 bases, with 11 bases between the two germline ends. CDR3 size: 13 residues. The CDR3 DNA reads as TGTGCCAGCAGCGTAGACGGGCGGGGAGGCTACACCTTC. Translated, it gives CASSVDGRGGYTF. Combining the CDR3 with reference TRBV9 and TRBJ1-2 gives the whole variable domain DSGVTQTPKHLITATGQRVTLRCSPRSGDLSVYWYQQSLDQGLQFLIQYYNGEERAKGNILERFSAQQFPDLHSELNLSSLELGDSALYFCASSVDGRGGYTFGSGTRLTVV.

The chain joins TRBV5-4 to TRBJ2-5; 7 nucleotides agree with TRBD1. The V segment lost 4 bases and the J segment 3 bases; nucleotides outside the gene matches: 6. This CDR3 spans 14 amino acids. From germline, CDR1 is SGHNT and CDR2 YYREEE (reference sequence). In nucleotides, the CDR3 is TGTGCCAGCAGCCACGCAGGGACAGAAGAGACCCAGTACTTC. Translation gives CASSHAGTEETQYF.

V and J are TRBV9 and TRBJ2-7; 7 bases align to TRBD1. This CDR3 is 14 amino acids long. Germline CDR1 reads SGDLS; CDR2 reads YYNGEE. The J segment lost 3 bases and the V segment lost 4 bases, leaving 7 bases of the junction unmatched. The CDR3 nucleotides read TGTGCCAGCAGCACAGGGCAGGGGGACTACGAGCAGTACTTC. Translating it yields CASSTGQGDYEQYF.

This chain connects TRBV27 to TRBJ2-7; D perhaps matches TRBD1 (6 bases). CDR3 length equals 16 residues. The germline V and J ends were trimmed by 4 bases and 2 bases, with 18 bases remaining between them. Germline V gene sequence: CDR1 MNHEY, CDR2 SMNVEV (reference sequence). CDR3 DNA sequence: TGTGCCAGCAGTTCCTTCCCAGGGGCCAACGCCTACGAGCAGTACTTC. It codes for CASSSFPGANAYEQYF.

The chain couples TRBV27 to TRBJ1-3, with D perhaps matching TRBD1 (6 bases). The CDR3 loop spans 14 amino acids. Germline-derived CDR1 and CDR2 are MNHEY and SMNVEV (reference sequence). V dropped 6 bases and J dropped 3 bases, with 12 bases sitting between them. This CDR3 is CASRPGHSGNTIYF. In DNA form, the CDR3 reads TGTGCCAGCAGACCGGGACATAGTGGAAACACCATATATTTT.

The chain uses TRBV29-1 and TRBJ2-7; weak D call: TRBD2 (6 bases). V was cut by 6 bases and J by 9 bases, with 15 bases left in between. This CDR3 is 11 amino acids long. The germline gives CDR1 SQVTM, CDR2 ANQGSEA. The CDR3 DNA follows: TGCAGCGTGGTGGCCGGGGGTTGGCAGTACTTC. Its translation: CSVVAGGWQYF.

The chain is built from TRBV25-1 and TRBJ1-5, with D possibly being TRBD1 (6 bases). The V gene's germline CDR1 is MGHDK and CDR2 SYGVNS. This CDR3 contains 16 residues. V was trimmed by 4 bases and J by 1 base, leaving 14 bases between them. The chain's CDR3 is CASSGSGTTSNQPQHF. CDR3 sequence (DNA): TGTGCCAGCAGTGGCTCCGGGACAACGAGCAATCAGCCCCAGCATTTT.

This rearrangement joins TRBV27 to TRBJ1-6; no clear D. Between the trimmed V and J ends, which lost 2 bases and 11 bases, there was a span of 16 bases. This CDR3 has 15 residues. Germline CDR1 reads MNHEY; CDR2 reads SMNVEV (reference sequence). The CDR3 coding sequence is TGTGCCAGCAGTTTAGGAGGCCAGCCCAGGACACCCCTCCACTTT. It codes for CASSLGGQPRTPLHF.

V and J are TRBV11-1 and TRBJ2-3; 8 bases map to TRBD1. The germline gives CDR1 SGHAT, CDR2 FQDESV (reference sequence). The V and J ends lost 2 bases and 1 base, in that order; junction bases with no gene match: 5. The length of the CDR3 is 16 residues. The CDR3 here is CASSLSGGAGTDTQYF. CDR3 nucleotides: TGTGCCAGCAGCTTATCAGGGGGCGCGGGCACAGATACGCAGTATTTT.

The chain couples TRBV10-1 to TRBJ2-7, with 8 bases matching TRBD1. Germline V gene lookup returns CDR1 WNHNN and CDR2 SYGVQD (reference sequence). The CDR3 has 16 residues. V was clipped by 3 bases and J by 1 base; unmatched bases: 8. The CDR3: CASSDPGQVQSYEQYF. The CDR3 nucleotides read TGCGCCAGCAGTGACCCGGGACAGGTCCAGTCCTACGAGCAGTACTTC.